This TCR beta chain was obtained from a study of human T cells and chemical hapten exposure. Specified time point: healthy volunteer bleed at 6 weeks. Total RNA came from unfractionated whole blood. By proportion, this clonotype is medium-sized. Original methodology: A per-sample median of roughly 96,000 TCRs was observed, with a range of roughly 20,000 to 690,600. TCRdb reprocessed the RACE reads with MiXCR, giving one entry per CDR3 protein. TCRdb, not the original authors, processed these V and J calls. This sample has 30,000 to 40,000 distinct CDR3 sequences, with less than 5.5% found just once. The CDR3 spans 16 residues. Germline V gene data show CDR1 as MNHEY and CDR2 as SMNVEV (reference sequence). V gave up 0 bases and J gave up 2 bases, with 13 bases separating them.

This sequence originates from a human donor in good health. Some clones in this sample may be carry-over from other donors' samples. The V gene is TRBV27, the J gene TRBJ1-1, with a possible D match to TRBD1 (6 bases). Sequencing was performed on whole blood. The CDR3 sequence: CASSLSTGAPNTEAFF. CDR3 bases: TGTGCCAGCAGTTTATCGACGGGGGCGCCTAACACTGAAGCTTTCTTT.